This T cell receptor beta chain stems from a study of CXCR3-negative and CXCR3-positive naive CD8 T cells. Germline V gives CDR1 WSHSY, CDR2 SAAADI. The CDR3 contains 13 residues. The sorting of each CD8+ T cell subset was done in triplicate, at 250,000 to 300,000 cells each. TRB cDNA libraries were made by UMI-labeled 5' RACE. With the 5' RACE reads reprocessed, TCRdb shows one record per CDR3 protein and no DNA. This specimen shows some 50,000 distinct CDR3 sequences; the ten leading clones hold 1.5%. Sequencing was done on a sample of naive CXCR3- CD8+ T cells from blood. The subset denotes: CD45RO-CCR7+CD27+CD95- naive CD8+ T cells lacking CXCR3 (TNR3-). This sequence was found in a human donor in good health. Some clones in this sample may be carry-over from other donors' samples. The chain combines TRBV10-2 with TRBJ2-5; checking the TCRdb D call of TRBD2 is not possible without DNA. This chain's CDR3 is CASSGGSGETQYF.